Listed below are T cell receptor beta chains from one sample, sequenced in a study of T cell responses to AZD1222 COVID-19 vaccine. The assay was immunoSEQ multiplex PCR, and TCRdb's table has in-frame clones only and misses some. The sample lists approximately 120,000 clones, 87% occurring once. The starting material was peripheral blood, obtained 28 days after the second AZD1222 dose. The receptors derive from an adult who received the AZD1222 COVID-19 vaccine. The CDR3 runs from the conserved cysteine through the conserved F or W. The D gene is left open where the match is weak. The size field is filled for only some rows; it gives once, few, many or a size class.

CDR3aa,CDR3nt,abundance,j_gene,v_gene,d_gene
CASSPGPPYEQYF,TGTGCCAGCAGCCCCGGGCCCCCCTACGAGCAGTACTTC,-,TRBJ2-7,TRBV6-5,-
CASTHSAGVRYGYTF,TGTGCCAGTACTCACTCGGCAGGGGTTAGGTATGGCTACACCTTC,-,TRBJ1-2,TRBV19,-
CATSRGGKNIQYF,TGTGCCACCAGCAGGGGGGGAAAAAACATTCAGTACTTC,-,TRBJ2-4,TRBV15,-
CASSLEGGLGQTQYF,TGTGCCAGCAGCTTAGAAGGTGGACTCGGGCAGACCCAGTACTTC,-,TRBJ2-5,TRBV7-8,-
CASRPGTADEQFF,TGTGCCAGCAGACCTGGGACAGCGGATGAGCAGTTCTTC,-,TRBJ2-1,TRBV12-3/TRBV12-4,TRBD1
CATSDPLSPDTQYF,TGTGCCACCAGTGATCCGCTTAGTCCAGATACGCAGTATTTT,-,TRBJ2-3,TRBV24-1,-
CASSYDGNSGNTIYF,TGTGCCAGTAGTTATGACGGGAACTCTGGAAACACCATATATTTT,few,TRBJ1-3,TRBV19,-
CANATAGASYYEQYF,TGTGCCAACGCAACAGCGGGGGCTTCCTACTACGAGCAGTACTTC,-,TRBJ2-7,TRBV27,TRBD2
CASGLAFGSGNTIYF,TGTGCTAGTGGTTTGGCGTTCGGGTCTGGAAACACCATATATTTT,-,TRBJ1-3,TRBV12-5,-
CASRLGGDFSTNEKLFF,TGTGCCAGCAGACTCGGGGGGGATTTCAGTACTAATGAAAAACTGTTTTTT,once,TRBJ1-4,TRBV28,-
CASSLAGPSHEAFF,TGTGCCAGCAGCTTAGCGGGTCCGTCCCATGAAGCTTTCTTT,-,TRBJ1-1,TRBV7-9,-
CSASDPMDYGYTF,TGCAGTGCTAGTGACCCAATGGACTATGGCTACACCTTC,once,TRBJ1-2,TRBV20-1,-
CASNNRDRRDTQYF,TGTGCCAGCAACAACCGGGACAGGCGAGATACGCAGTATTTT,-,TRBJ2-3,TRBV9,TRBD1
CASSPRDRSMAQYF,TGTGCCAGCAGCCCCCGTGATAGGTCAATGGCCCAGTACTTC,-,TRBJ2-5,TRBV7-2,-
CASSITRTQYF,TGTGCCAGTAGTATAACTCGAACGCAGTATTTT,-,TRBJ2-3,TRBV19,-
CAWDRFPGTTEAFF,TGTGCCTGGGATAGATTTCCCGGGACAACTGAAGCTTTCTTT,-,TRBJ1-1,TRBV30,-
CASSLGVGEKLFF,TGTGCCAGCAGCTTAGGGGTCGGGGAAAAACTGTTTTTT,-,TRBJ1-4,TRBV11-2,-
CASSPRQAYGYTF,TGTGCCAGCAGCCCGCGACAGGCCTATGGCTACACCTTC,-,TRBJ1-2,TRBV27,-
CAWSVPHYKNTEAFF,TGTGCCTGGAGTGTACCTCACTACAAGAACACTGAAGCTTTCTTT,-,TRBJ1-1,TRBV30,-
CASSFGLNTGELFF,TGTGCCAGCAGTTTCGGACTAAACACCGGGGAGCTGTTTTTT,-,TRBJ2-2,TRBV27,-
CASSGPGGGGNQPQHF,TGTGCCAGCAGTGGGCCAGGGGGAGGGGGCAATCAGCCCCAGCATTTT,-,TRBJ1-5,TRBV6-1,TRBD1
CAWKSRDLAFF,TGTGCCTGGAAGTCCCGGGACTTGGCTTTCTTT,-,TRBJ1-1,TRBV30,-
CASSLEGGVAHF,TGTGCCAGCAGTTTGGAGGGGGGCGTCGCGCATTTT,-,TRBJ1-5,TRBV28,-
CASSVGATNEKLFF,TGTGCCAGCAGCGTGGGTGCAACTAATGAAAAACTGTTTTTT,few,TRBJ1-4,TRBV9,-
CASRMGPPMEQFF,TGTGCCAGCAGGATGGGCCCACCCATGGAGCAGTTCTTC,-,TRBJ2-1,TRBV19,-
CSVRQGANEKLFF,TGCAGCGTTCGACAGGGGGCTAATGAAAAACTGTTTTTT,few,TRBJ1-4,TRBV29-1,TRBD1
CASSQAQATLAEQYF,TGCGCCAGCAGCCAAGCGCAGGCGACCCTGGCCGAGCAGTACTTC,-,TRBJ2-7,TRBV4-1,-
CASRQEDSGELFF,TGTGCCAGCCGACAGGAGGATTCTGGGGAGCTGTTTTTT,-,TRBJ2-2,TRBV6-4,-
CASSVRQGAEGNEQFF,TGTGCCAGCAGCGTACGACAGGGGGCGGAGGGCAATGAGCAGTTCTTC,-,TRBJ2-1,TRBV5-8,TRBD1
CAWRPPGLAGVGEQYF,TGTGCCTGGAGACCCCCGGGGCTAGCGGGAGTCGGGGAGCAGTACTTC,-,TRBJ2-7,TRBV30,TRBD2
CASSPSDRGNTEAFF,TGTGCCAGCAGCCCTTCGGACAGGGGGAACACTGAAGCTTTCTTT,-,TRBJ1-1,TRBV9,TRBD1
CASSQVNPGGTEAFF,TGCGCCAGCAGCCAAGTGAATCCAGGGGGAACTGAAGCTTTCTTT,-,TRBJ1-1,TRBV4-3,TRBD1
CASSFRSTGPYEQYF,TGTGCCAGCAGCTTCAGGTCGACAGGCCCCTACGAGCAGTACTTC,-,TRBJ2-7,TRBV7-2,-
CASSLGQGEYGYTF,TGCGCCAGCAGCCTCGGACAGGGGGAATATGGCTACACCTTC,-,TRBJ1-2,TRBV5-1,TRBD1
CATSKTGDEQYF,TGTGCCACCAGCAAGACAGGGGACGAGCAGTACTTC,-,TRBJ2-7,TRBV15,TRBD1
CASSLGAGPIQEQYF,TGTGCCAGCAGCTTAGGGGCGGGACCCATACAAGAGCAGTACTTC,-,TRBJ2-7,TRBV11-2,-
CASSVDGGNTEAFF,TGTGCCAGCAGCGTAGATGGGGGGAACACTGAAGCTTTCTTT,-,TRBJ1-1,TRBV9,-
CASSLRQGQPQHF,TGTGCCAGCAGCTTAAGGCAGGGCCAGCCCCAGCATTTT,-,TRBJ1-5,TRBV7-2,-
CASSQTNRADQPQHF,TGCGCCAGCAGCCAGACAAACAGGGCGGATCAGCCCCAGCATTTT,-,TRBJ1-5,TRBV4-3,-
CASSEGLAGKISTGELFF,TGTGCCAGCAGCGAGGGACTAGCGGGAAAAATCAGCACCGGGGAGCTGTTTTTT,-,TRBJ2-2,TRBV9,TRBD2
CASSPGLASDTQYF,TGTGCCAGCAGCCCGGGACTAGCATCAGATACGCAGTATTTT,-,TRBJ2-3,TRBV7-2,TRBD2
CASSLERLAGGQETQYF,TGTGCCAGCAGCTTAGAACGGCTAGCGGGGGGCCAAGAGACCCAGTACTTC,-,TRBJ2-5,TRBV7-2,TRBD2
CASSLVGRLGTDTQYF,TGTGCCAGCAGCTTGGTGGGAAGGTTGGGCACAGATACGCAGTATTTT,-,TRBJ2-3,TRBV5-6,-
CASSKRGQETQYF,TGCGCCAGCAGCAAGAGGGGACAAGAGACCCAGTACTTC,-,TRBJ2-5,TRBV5-1,-
CASSVTGTSQETQYF,TGTGCCAGCTCGGTAACCGGGACTAGCCAAGAGACCCAGTACTTC,-,TRBJ2-5,TRBV18,TRBD2
CASSQIRGSANEKLFF,TGCGCCAGCAGCCAAATCCGGGGATCAGCTAATGAAAAACTGTTTTTT,-,TRBJ1-4,TRBV4-1,-
CASISGTSYEQYF,TGTGCCAGTATTTCCGGGACATCCTACGAGCAGTACTTC,-,TRBJ2-7,TRBV6-1,-
CASSLASGAAYEQYF,TGTGCCAGCAGCTTAGCTAGCGGGGCCGCCTACGAGCAGTACTTC,-,TRBJ2-7,TRBV7-9,TRBD2
CASSPNLWTAEAYEQYF,TGTGCCAGCAGCCCCAACCTATGGACAGCAGAAGCCTACGAGCAGTACTTC,-,TRBJ2-7,TRBV2,-
CASSVPVTTDTQYF,TGTGCCAGCAGCGTGCCCGTTACTACAGATACGCAGTATTTT,-,TRBJ2-3,TRBV7-9,-
CASSDGEADTQYF,TGTGCCAGCAGTGACGGAGAGGCAGATACGCAGTATTTT,-,TRBJ2-3,TRBV6-4,-
CAWSVGRSSPQETQYF,TGTGCCTGGAGTGTAGGCAGGAGCTCCCCGCAAGAGACCCAGTACTTC,-,TRBJ2-5,TRBV30,-
CASSSGLAGGLKNIQYF,TGTGCCAGCAGCTCGGGACTAGCGGGGGGCCTAAAAAACATTCAGTACTTC,-,TRBJ2-4,TRBV5-6,TRBD2
CASWNAKGTSTDTQYF,TGTGCCAGCTGGAATGCGAAAGGCACTAGCACAGATACGCAGTATTTT,-,TRBJ2-3,TRBV27,-
CATSSGIGAREQYF,TGTGCCACCAGCAGTGGTATTGGGGCCCGCGAGCAGTACTTC,-,TRBJ2-7,TRBV15,-